A single sample is the source of the 11 T cell receptor beta chains below, sequenced in a study of CD8 T cells in ankylosing spondylitis. TCRdb re-called the 5' RACE reads with MiXCR, one entry per CDR3 protein. The data show under 250,000 distinct CDR3 sequences, with under 12% seen just once and about 3% held by the top ten. Specimen: blood, either unsorted or a sorted T cell fraction (not recorded which). These receptors all come from a male donor with ankylosing spondylitis or in good health (not recorded which).

This clonotype was seen at least ten times. This chain connects TRBV6-4 to TRBJ1-2, with unresolved D. Germline loops: CDR1 MRHNA, CDR2 SNTAGT. The CDR3 contains 14 residues. V lost 3 bases to trimming and J lost 2 bases, with 10 bases between them. CDR3 coding DNA: TGTGCCAGCAGTGAGAAAGGTGGGAACTATGGCTACACCTTC. It translates to CASSEKGGNYGYTF.

This clonotype has just a few counts. The rearrangement joins TRBV25-1 to TRBJ1-2; 10 nucleotides agree with TRBD1. CDR1 is MGHDK and CDR2 is SYGVNS in the germline V gene. This CDR3 is 16 amino acids long. V shed 1 base, J shed 10 bases, and the junction held 12 bases outside the gene matches. CDR3 DNA sequence: TGTGCCAGCAGTGAATCCTTATCGACAGGGGGCATTGACTACACCTTC. This sequence encodes CASSESLSTGGIDYTF.

This clonotype was recorded many times. V gene TRBV30 combines with J gene TRBJ2-2; D is undetermined. CDR1 is GTSNPN, CDR2 SVGIG, per germline (reference sequence). Between the trimmed V and J ends, which lost 3 bases and 0 bases, there was a span of 8 bases. This CDR3 is 14 amino acids long. The CDR3 nucleotides read TGTGCCTGGAGATCCCTTTCGAACACCGGGGAGCTGTTTTTT. Protein product: CAWRSLSNTGELFF.

The rearrangement links TRBV19 to TRBJ1-1; possibly TRBD1 for D (5 bases). This CDR3 is built from 16 residues. CDR1 LNHDA and CDR2 SQIVND come from the germline V gene (reference sequence). Trimming shortened V by 2 bases and J by 3 bases, and 16 bases separated the two germline ends. CDR3 in DNA: TGTGCCAGTAGTATAACGCGGGGCTCTTTGGACACTGAAGCTTTCTTT. Translation: CASSITRGSLDTEAFF.

This clonotype has a count of ten or more. The V gene is TRBV10-2, the J gene TRBJ2-3; a weak D match, TRBD2 (7 bases). CDR1 and CDR2 from the germline V gene are WSHSY and SAAADI. CDR3 size: 14 residues. Trimming shortened V by 8 bases and J by 5 bases, and 17 bases separated the two germline ends. CDR3 sequence: CASCLGGGGDTQYF. CDR3 DNA: TGCGCCAGCTGCCTAGGCGGGGGCGGAGATACGCAGTATTTT.

Remarks on this clonotype: A much more abundant neighbour one base away suggests this may be a read error. The chain has TRBV7-2 and TRBJ2-1, with a tentative D call TRBD2 (5 bases). The CDR3 has 12 amino acids. CDR1 is SGHTA, CDR2 FQGNSA, per germline. V lost 4 bases and J 12 bases, leaving 13 bases between the germline ends. CDR3 loop: CASSYRTHGQFF. DNA of the CDR3: TGTGCCAGCAGCTACCGGACTCACGGGCAGTTCTTC.

This clonotype occurred many times. The rearrangement uses TRBV5-1 and TRBJ2-1, with 11 positions matching TRBD2. This CDR3 comprises 17 residues. V dropped 0 bases and J dropped 8; count of bases not matched to a gene: 10. CDR1 is SGHRS, CDR2 YFSETQ, per germline. CDR3 in amino acids: CASSLGSVKGLADEQFF. DNA for the CDR3: TGCGCCAGCAGCTTGGGGAGCGTTAAGGGACTAGCGGATGAGCAGTTCTTC.

This clonotype came up many times. This chain connects TRBV9 to TRBJ1-1, with 9 bases aligning to TRBD1. The CDR3 spans 14 residues. The V gene's germline CDR1 is SGDLS and CDR2 YYNGEE. Trimming at V came to 4 bases and at J to 6 bases, leaving 7 bases not matched to a gene. The CDR3 loop reads CASSSWTGDSEAFF. CDR3 bases: TGTGCCAGCAGCTCATGGACAGGGGACTCTGAAGCTTTCTTT.

This clonotype was observed at least ten times. The chain is built from TRBV20-1 and TRBJ1-2, with 7 bases aligning to TRBD1. CDR1 is DFQATT and CDR2 is SNEGSKA in the germline V gene (reference sequence). The CDR3 loop spans 14 amino acids. The V and J ends lost 5 bases and 4 bases, in that order; junction bases with no gene match: 10. The CDR3: CSASPPGGTYGYTF. The CDR3 nucleotides are TGCAGTGCTTCTCCCCCAGGGGGAACCTATGGCTACACCTTC.

Ten or more counts support this clonotype. The V call is TRBV29-1, the J call TRBJ2-2, with 11 bases that match TRBD2. Trimming cost V 4 bases and J 6 bases; bases outside gene matches: 7. This CDR3 region has 15 residues. Per germline, CDR1 SQVTM and CDR2 ANQGSEA. The CDR3 DNA reads as TGCAGCGTTGGGTCGACTAGCGGGACTCCCGGGGAGCTGTTTTTT. Amino acid sequence: CSVGSTSGTPGELFF.

Concerning this clonotype itself: This may come from a read error, since a much larger clone is one base off. J is TRBJ2-3 and V is TRBV29-1; no clear D. Germline CDR1 reads SQVTM; CDR2 reads ANQGSEA. This CDR3 spans 10 amino acids. CDR3 sequence (DNA): TGCAGCGGTTCCCCAGATACGCAGTCTTTT. It is translated as CSGSPDTQSF.